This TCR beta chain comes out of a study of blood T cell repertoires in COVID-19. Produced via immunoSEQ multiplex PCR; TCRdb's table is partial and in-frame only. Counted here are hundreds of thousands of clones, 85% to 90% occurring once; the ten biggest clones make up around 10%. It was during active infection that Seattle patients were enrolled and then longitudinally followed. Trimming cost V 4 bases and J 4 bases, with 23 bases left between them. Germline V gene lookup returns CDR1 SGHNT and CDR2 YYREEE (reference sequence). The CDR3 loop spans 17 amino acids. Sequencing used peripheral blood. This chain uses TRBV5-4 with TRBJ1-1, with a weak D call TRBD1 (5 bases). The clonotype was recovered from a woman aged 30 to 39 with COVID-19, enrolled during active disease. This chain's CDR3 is CASSPTGRAGGSTEAFF. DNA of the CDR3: TGTGCCAGCAGCCCTACCGGCAGGGCGGGAGGATCCACTGAAGCTTTCTTT.